The clone carrying this T cell receptor (beta chain) has at least ten counts. The entry originates in a study of human T cells and chemical hapten exposure. The study used a library that attached unique molecular identifiers to individual cDNA molecules. In the study's own analysis: With a range of about 23,224 to 700,000, the median per sample was 95,638 TCRs. TCRdb re-analysed the RACE reads in MiXCR, keeping a single row per CDR3 protein. The V and J calls were not made by the authors but by TCRdb's processing. The sample lists fewer than 85,000 distinct CDR3 sequences; 8.6% were seen once. J was trimmed by 0 bases and V by 6 bases; bases with no gene match: 16. Germline CDR1 and CDR2: DFQATT and SNEGSKA (reference sequence). The CDR3 loop spans 19 amino acids. The time point: healthy volunteer bleed at 6 weeks. Before extraction, the whole blood was not fractionated, and total RNA was taken from it.

Material: whole blood. This clonotype was obtained from a female donor in good health. Some clones in this sample may be carry-over from other donors' samples. The chain links TRBV20-1 to TRBJ1-5, with 11 bases identical to TRBD1. As DNA, the CDR3 is TGCAGTGCAAAGGGGCCGGGACAGGGGGTGCGCGCTAGCAATCAGCCCCAGCATTTT. Amino acid sequence: CSAKGPGQGVRASNQPQHF.